This TCR beta chain came from a study of cytomegalovirus exposure and HLA in healthy donors. Whole-study findings and limits: Both high specificity and high sensitivity reportedly marked the classifier's diagnosis of cytomegalovirus status.

In regard to this clone: What it recognizes is unknown.

The PCR employed 60 Vbeta primers together with 13 Jbeta primers. Sequencing was performed with immunoSEQ multiplex PCR; in TCRdb, only in-frame clones are kept and a portion is missing. Of 110,000 to 150,000 clones listed, 55% to 80% are singletons. This CDR3 has 14 amino acids. V lost 4 bases and J 3 bases, leaving 13 bases between the germline ends. The V gene's germline CDR1 is SGHTS and CDR2 YDEGEE. The clonotype originates from a human donor in good health. The V call is TRBV5-8, the J call TRBJ2-5, with a possible D match to TRBD1 (5 bases). Material: PBMCs. The CDR3 region has the DNA TGTGCCAGCAGCACGAATCAGGGAAAAGAGACCCAGTACTTC. Translating gives CASSTNQGKETQYF.